This entry is about one T cell receptor beta chain. Its target antigen remains unknown. Base-call qualities are not available, and no considerably larger clone is one nucleotide away. The cohort was made up of 666 healthy bone marrow donors. Cohort members were all nominally healthy when sampled, although unrecorded immune exposures were likely present. The donor was CMV seropositive and belonged to the group of 250 to 300 seropositive cohort members. Every donor gave a peripheral blood sample, and the peripheral blood mononuclear cells from that sample were used for TCR beta sequencing. Genomic DNA extraction from the blood cell samples was performed with the Qiagen DNeasy Blood Extraction Kit. Receptors were amplified or captured by the immunoSEQ multiplex PCR assay. A mixture of 60 forward primers for TCR Vbeta segments and 13 reverse primers for TCR Jbeta segments was used in the multiplex PCR. The CDR3 region of rearranged TCR beta genes was amplified from genomic DNA with a multiplex PCR assay. On the Illumina HiSeq System, the amplified TCR beta libraries were sequenced as 87-base-pair reads. The paper's processing steps were these. A later analysis tallied 75 million to 95 million unique TCR beta chains across the approximately 670 repertoires, and about 12 million of those chains were shared by two or more donors. Raw reads were error-corrected and collapsed into unique sequences by a nearest-neighbor algorithm in which closely related sequences were merged to remove PCR and sequencing errors. To assign V, D and J gene segments, CDR3 sequences were aligned to IMGT reference sequences. For a sequence to be retained, at least a six-nucleotide match to both a V gene segment and a J gene segment was required. A rearrangement was called productive if the CDR3 had no stop codons and remained in frame with V and J, and every other rearrangement was called non-productive. CDR3 was defined according to IMGT convention as the region running from the second conserved V-encoded cysteine to the conserved J-encoded phenylalanine. Sequences without an unambiguous match to a single V gene segment were excluded from the earlier analysis of 450 to 750 of the donors. In an earlier analysis of some 590 of the donors, V segments were called functional above 56.7% productive rearrangements and were called segregating when the between-donor standard deviation exceeded 5%. A statistical classification framework was developed to diagnose cytomegalovirus status using the catalog of TCR beta chain sequences. In a later analysis, V and J genes were assigned by comparing TCR nucleotide sequences against IMGT/GENE-DB human TR gene sequences. The TCRdist pipeline was used in a later analysis to assign CDR3 sequences and most-parsimonious VDJ recombination scenarios. In a later analysis, every TCR beta chain was defined by the combination of its CDR3 amino acid sequence and its V-gene family, and reads without a unique V-gene family were dropped. To address suspected cross-contamination and a sequencing artifact, a later analysis removed approximately 600 highly shared, low-generation-probability nucleotide sequences. For each public chain, a later analysis derived a clonal expansion index from normalized ranks of inferred template counts within each repertoire. Generation probabilities in a later analysis came from a VDJ recombination model fitted to out-of-frame rearrangements, and those results were checked against IGoR. A later analysis scored TCR-TCR, TCR-HLA and TCR-CMV co-occurrence with hypergeometric tests, applying a repertoire-size bias correction to TCR pairs. False discovery rates were estimated in a later analysis by permuting HLA or CMV assignments 20 times. In a later analysis, co-occurring TCRs were grouped using DBSCAN, and TCRdist sequence similarity was added for clustering within HLA-allele-positive subsets. Repertoires with fewer than 30,000 or more than 120,000 public chains were left out of co-occurrence clustering, as were five repertoires with anomalous nucleotide sharing. TCRdb provides this immuneACCESS table in a form limited to in-frame rearrangements. Some clones are lacking; in checked studies, under half of them reflect an unresolved V gene, and why the rest are absent is not known. That table gives V, J and clone size, and the DNA gave D and trimming. Counted in this sample were approximately 80,000 clones; over 75% of them appeared once. Of the sample, approximately 2.7% is held by the ten largest clones.

This record comes from a study of cytomegalovirus exposure and HLA in healthy donors (dated by TCRdb to 2016 to 2017). About the full investigation: An earlier analysis of approximately 600 of the donors reported more than 250 Gb of sequence data and 100 million to 130 million unique TCR beta sequences from some 180 million T cells. An early release that covered some 630 HLA-typed donors contained approximately 300 gigabases of sequencing data and 75 million to 100 million unique TCR sequences. Of the roughly 400 genotyped donors, more than 75% were placed in the genetic ancestry cluster associated with self-reported Caucasian donors. The study was designed to test whether signatures of past pathogen exposure could be identified by cataloging public T cell receptors. The T cell repertoires of roughly 660 subjects were profiled by immunosequencing and related to cytomegalovirus serostatus. In addition to the first cohort of approximately 650 subjects, a separate validation cohort of approximately 130 different subjects was used. To predict cytomegalovirus infection status, the study combined high-throughput TCR immunosequencing, statistical association of individual TCRs with disease status, and machine learning. A later analysis re-examined previously published TCR beta repertoires from about 700 donors and added high-resolution HLA genotyping to investigate patterns of TCR occurrence. Rather than using new phenotypic data, the later analysis identified candidate immune exposures from TCR beta sequences and from how often those sequences occurred across donors. In an earlier analysis of roughly 580 of the donors, high-throughput TCR beta sequencing was used to judge whether each TCR beta V gene segment behaved as functional or pseudogenic. Alongside the repertoire data, information on donor age, sex, ethnicity and CMV serostatus was compiled. A later genetic analysis took genome-wide SNP genotypes for about 55% of the 666 donors and used that subset as a discovery cohort. All discovery cohort repertoires had been generated using a single sequencing platform. Both class I and class II loci were covered by HLA typing, at four-digit resolution. The number of typed donors differed by locus: about 620-630 for A, B, C, DRB1 and DQB1; roughly 510 for DQA1; 606 for DPA1; and about 450 for DPB1. About five DR-DQ haplotypes were handled as single units for association and clustering because linkage in the cohort was strong. Among some 410 genotyped donors of the cohort, an average of 235,054 unique TCR beta nucleotide sequences were sequenced per donor, about a sixth of them non-productive. Overall study outcomes, separate from this receptor: The study listed 164 TCR beta chains as associated with cytomegalovirus. Most TCR sequences were observed very rarely across donors, whereas some public TCRs were present in many individuals. A cluster of highly shared sequence variants was judged likely to be a technical artifact of the sequencing pipeline. In a later analysis, HLA-associated TCR beta chains showed more clonal expansion and lower generation probabilities than non-associated chains that were equally common. A further reported finding was that TCR beta sequences accurately predicted the HLA-A and HLA-B alleles for most subjects in the first cohort. Broadly in line with IMGT annotations, most TCR beta V segments showed up in productive rearrangements about 87% or about 30% of the time in an earlier analysis of around 550 of the donors. In a later analysis, some 17,000 TCR beta sequences were associated with specific HLA alleles at a false discovery rate of 0.05. According to a later analysis, parvovirus B19, influenza, CMV and Epstein-Barr virus appeared linked to several top co-occurrence clusters. HLA typing was unavailable for some donors at each locus, so association tests used only the typed subset. Linkage disequilibrium might explain the correlated functional status among segregating V segments, but an unknown experimental factor could not be ruled out. According to a later analysis, TCR association rates differed among HLA loci, with DRB1 alleles showing the most associated TCRs and HLA-C alleles showing the fewest. An association between a missense DCLRE1C variant and V-gene and J-gene trimming of TCR beta chains was found in a later genetic analysis and replicated in an independent cohort. The classifier was reported to diagnose cytomegalovirus status with high specificity and sensitivity in both the original and validation cohorts. Sequencing depth was assumed to be roughly uniform across donors in the presence/absence analyses, though that assumption may not hold. Because counts were too low, about 18 rarely observed V segments, including chromosome 9 orphons, were excluded from the earlier analysis of under 650 of the donors. When HLA alleles, especially DR and DQ, strongly co-occurred, attributing TCR associations to individual alleles was difficult. A few of the identified cytomegalovirus-associated TCR beta chains were confirmed in vitro to be specific for cytomegalovirus antigens. A later analysis found that most CMV-associated TCR beta chains appeared HLA-restricted, with HLA associations seemingly driven largely by CMV exposure. For the cohort, immune exposure information was limited to CMV serostatus. Only TCR beta chains were sequenced in this cohort, and the absence of alpha or paired-chain data limited detectable features. The 87-base-pair reads could not distinguish some IMGT-functional V segments, including TRBV6-2 and TRBV6-3, so those segments were excluded. It was suggested by the authors that the approach could potentially be generalized to other disease states and immunological phenotypes. Compared with the roughly 700-donor mean, donors in an Asian-associated ancestry cluster had fewer N-insertions in productive TCRs, according to a later genetic analysis.

The germline V and J ends show losses of 2 bases and 7 bases respectively, and no gene match explains 3 bases of the junction. Taken from cysteine to phenylalanine, the CDR3 has 14 residues. Only CDR3 DNA remains: 42 bases, in frame from the first base. CDR1 and CDR2 are read off the germline V gene as LGHNA and YNFKEQ. The sequence joins TRBV4-2 to TRBJ1-4; TRBD1 fits 8 bases in the junction. This TCR derives from a male donor in good health and CMV-seropositive. Sequencing input: PBMCs. The bases are TGTGCCAGCAGCCAAACAGGGGGGCTTGAAAAACTGTTTTTT. Its protein is CASSQTGGLEKLFF.